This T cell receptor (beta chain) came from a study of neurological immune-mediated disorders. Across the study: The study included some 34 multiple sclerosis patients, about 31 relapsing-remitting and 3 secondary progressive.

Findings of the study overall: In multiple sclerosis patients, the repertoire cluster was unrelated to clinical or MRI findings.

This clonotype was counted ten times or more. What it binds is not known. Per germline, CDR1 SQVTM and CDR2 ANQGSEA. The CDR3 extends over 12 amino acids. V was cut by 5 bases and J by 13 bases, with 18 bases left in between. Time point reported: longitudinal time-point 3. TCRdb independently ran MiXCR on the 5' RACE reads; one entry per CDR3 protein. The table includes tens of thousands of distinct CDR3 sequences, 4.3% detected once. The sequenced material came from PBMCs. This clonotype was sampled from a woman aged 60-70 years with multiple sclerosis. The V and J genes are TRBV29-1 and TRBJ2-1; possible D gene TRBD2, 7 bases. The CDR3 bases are TGCAGCGTTACTCTCTGGGGGGGGGCCCAGTTCTTC. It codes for CSVTLWGGAQFF.